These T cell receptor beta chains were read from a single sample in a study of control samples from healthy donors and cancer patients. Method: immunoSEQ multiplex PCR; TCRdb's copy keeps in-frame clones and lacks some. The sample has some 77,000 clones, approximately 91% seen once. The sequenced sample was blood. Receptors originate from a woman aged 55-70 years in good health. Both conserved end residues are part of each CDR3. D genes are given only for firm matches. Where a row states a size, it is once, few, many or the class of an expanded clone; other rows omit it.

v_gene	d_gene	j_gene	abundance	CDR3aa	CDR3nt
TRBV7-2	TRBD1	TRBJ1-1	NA	CASSLFQGDLNTEAFF	TGTGCCAGCAGCTTATTTCAGGGGGACTTGAACACTGAAGCTTTCTTT
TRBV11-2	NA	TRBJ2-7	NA	CASSQDSTYEQYF	TGTGCCAGCAGTCAGGACAGCACCTACGAGCAGTACTTC
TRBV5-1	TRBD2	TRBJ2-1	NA	CASSLARGGLGNEQFF	TGCGCCAGCAGCTTGGCCCGGGGAGGGCTTGGGAATGAGCAGTTCTTC
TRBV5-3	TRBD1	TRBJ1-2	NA	CARSLAHRGRYGYTF	TGTGCCAGAAGCTTAGCCCACAGGGGTCGGTATGGCTACACCTTC
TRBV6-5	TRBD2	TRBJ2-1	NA	CASSGLAGGYNEQFF	TGTGCCAGCAGCGGACTAGCGGGGGGTTACAATGAGCAGTTCTTC
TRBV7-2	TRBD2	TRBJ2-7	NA	CASSLGPGWVRGVYEQYF	TGTGCCAGCAGCTTAGGACCGGGTTGGGTACGGGGGGTCTACGAGCAGTACTTC
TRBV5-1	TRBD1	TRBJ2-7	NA	CASSSPQGAHEQYF	TGCGCCAGCAGCTCACCCCAGGGGGCCCACGAGCAGTACTTC
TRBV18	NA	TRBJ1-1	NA	CASSPPVRGGMNTEAFF	TGTGCCAGCTCACCACCGGTGCGGGGAGGAATGAACACTGAAGCTTTCTTT
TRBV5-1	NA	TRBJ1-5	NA	CASSLTGGGDLSDQPQHF	TGCGCCAGCAGCTTGACGGGTGGAGGAGATTTGAGCGATCAGCCCCAGCATTTT
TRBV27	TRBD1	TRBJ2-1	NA	CASSRGQGFVNEQFF	TGTGCCAGCAGTAGGGGACAGGGGTTTGTAAATGAGCAGTTCTTC
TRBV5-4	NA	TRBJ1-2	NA	CASSYDSGGGGYTF	TGTGCCAGCAGCTACGACAGTGGGGGGGGAGGCTACACCTTC
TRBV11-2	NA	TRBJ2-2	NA	CASSRWSIGELFF	TGTGCCAGCTCGCGTTGGAGTATCGGGGAGCTGTTTTTT
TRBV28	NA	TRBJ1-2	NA	CASSLGLGGVYGYTF	TGTGCCAGCAGTTTAGGGCTGGGGGGCGTTTATGGCTACACCTTC
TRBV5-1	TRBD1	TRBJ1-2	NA	CASSSSGTANYGYTF	TGCGCCAGCAGCTCCTCCGGGACAGCGAACTATGGCTACACCTTC
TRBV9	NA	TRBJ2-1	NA	CASSGRGGGSTRNEQFF	TGTGCCAGCAGCGGGCGAGGGGGCGGGAGCACTAGGAATGAGCAGTTCTTC
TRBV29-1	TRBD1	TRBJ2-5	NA	CSVDPGQGEETQYF	TGCAGCGTAGATCCGGGACAGGGGGAAGAGACCCAGTACTTC
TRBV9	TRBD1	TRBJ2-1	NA	CASSNRDRRYNEQFF	TGTGCCAGCAGCAACCGGGACAGGAGATACAATGAGCAGTTCTTC
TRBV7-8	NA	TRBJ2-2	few	CASSQRTKNTGELFF	TGTGCCAGCAGCCAAAGGACAAAGAACACCGGGGAGCTGTTTTTT
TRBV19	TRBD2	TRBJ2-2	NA	CASGVLATHTGELFF	TGTGCCAGCGGAGTACTAGCGACCCACACCGGGGAGCTGTTTTTT
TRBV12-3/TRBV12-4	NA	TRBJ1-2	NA	CASTLGVGYGYTF	TGTGCCAGCACCCTAGGGGTTGGCTATGGCTACACCTTC
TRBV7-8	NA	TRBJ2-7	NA	CASSLAGGLHEQYF	TGTGCCAGCAGCTTAGCCGGGGGGCTCCACGAGCAGTACTTC
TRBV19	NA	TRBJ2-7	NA	CASSPEGGYEQYF	TGTGCCAGTAGTCCTGAGGGGGGCTACGAGCAGTACTTC
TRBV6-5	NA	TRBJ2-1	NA	CASSYSGDFNEQFF	TGTGCCAGCAGTTACTCGGGGGATTTCAATGAGCAGTTCTTC
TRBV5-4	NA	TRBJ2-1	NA	CASSLMSGNYNEQFF	TGTGCCAGCAGCTTGATGTCGGGGAATTACAATGAGCAGTTCTTC